This is a list of T cell receptor beta chains from one sample in a study of blood T cell repertoires in COVID-19. The repertoire was sequenced with immunoSEQ multiplex PCR; TCRdb's copy has only in-frame clones and lacks some. The sample contains 110,000 to 150,000 clones, 65% to 90% of which appear only once. The sample taken for sequencing was peripheral blood. Every receptor here comes from a man aged 50 to 59 with acute or convalescent COVID-19. The CDR3 runs from the conserved cysteine through the conserved F or W. Fields, in order: J gene, V gene, CDR3 protein.

TRBJ1-1 TRBV9 CASSVAQGDTEAFF
TRBJ2-1 TRBV6-2/TRBV6-3 CASSLTGTHEQFF
TRBJ2-3 TRBV5-4 CASSDGGAADTQYF
TRBJ2-1 TRBV5-1 CASSWAQGGEQFF
TRBJ1-2 TRBV3-1/TRBV3-2 CASSQGVQGGSGGYTF
TRBJ2-1 TRBV28 CASSLPLLLAGGPVFEDEQFF
TRBJ2-1 TRBV11-2 CASSLEQGSYNEQFF
TRBJ1-6 TRBV7-9 CASSRTGSNSPLHF
TRBJ2-1 TRBV6-1 CASSEAAGLRNEQFF
TRBJ1-5 TRBV15 CATSRRQGHNQPQHF
TRBJ2-4 TRBV7-9 CASSSWTAQGIQYF
TRBJ2-7 TRBV6-6 CASSTTSGRGYEQYF
TRBJ2-2 TRBV28 CASSSQYNTGELFF
TRBJ1-5 TRBV24-1 CATSDQNQPQHF
TRBJ1-1 TRBV23-1 CASSREAFF
TRBJ1-3 TRBV9 CASSVATGGGNTIYF
TRBJ2-5 TRBV14 CASSQWSSGQETQYF
TRBJ1-3 TRBV11-3 CASSAQTGLGNTIYF
TRBJ2-2 TRBV7-3 CASSPGTGYRELFF
TRBJ1-2 TRBV6-6 CATGDDYGYTF
TRBJ1-1 TRBV30 CACLSGGNTEAFF
TRBJ2-5 TRBV5-6 CASSPTTERETQYF
TRBJ2-5 TRBV15 CATSRVFRPPAGETQYF
TRBJ2-5 TRBV28 CASTRTGMLETQYF
TRBJ2-3 TRBV7-2 CASSIPAGGVPTQYF
TRBJ2-5 TRBV6-5 CASRRPEGETQYF
TRBJ1-5 TRBV19 CASLRGGMGQPQHF
TRBJ2-1 TRBV9 CASSVEGGGDEQFF
TRBJ1-1 TRBV12-3/TRBV12-4 CASSQSSRQVTFF